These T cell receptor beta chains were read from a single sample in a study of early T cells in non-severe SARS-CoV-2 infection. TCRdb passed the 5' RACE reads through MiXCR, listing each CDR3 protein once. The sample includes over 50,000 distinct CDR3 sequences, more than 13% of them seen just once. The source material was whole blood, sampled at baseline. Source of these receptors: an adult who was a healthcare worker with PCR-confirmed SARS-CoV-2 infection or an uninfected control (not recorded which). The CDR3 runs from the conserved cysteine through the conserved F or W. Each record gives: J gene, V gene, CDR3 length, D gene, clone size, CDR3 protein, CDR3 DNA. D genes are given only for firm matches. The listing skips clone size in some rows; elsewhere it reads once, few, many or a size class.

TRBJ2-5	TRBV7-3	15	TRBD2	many	CASSSIAGGGETQYF	TGTGCCAGCAGCTCCATAGCGGGAGGTGGGGAGACCCAGTACTTC
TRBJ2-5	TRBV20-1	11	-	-	CSAGLEETQYF	TGCAGTGCGGGCCTCGAAGAGACCCAGTACTTC
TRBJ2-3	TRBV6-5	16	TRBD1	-	CASSYGAGQGEDTQYF	TGTGCCAGCAGTTATGGGGCGGGCCAGGGGGAGGATACGCAGTATTTT
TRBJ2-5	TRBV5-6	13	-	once	CASSWKGAETQYF	TGTGCCAGCAGCTGGAAAGGGGCAGAGACCCAGTACTTC
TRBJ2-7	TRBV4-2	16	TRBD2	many	CASSQPVASGMGEQYF	TGTGCCAGCAGCCAGCCCGTGGCTAGCGGGATGGGGGAGCAGTACTTC
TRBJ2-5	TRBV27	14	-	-	CASSLGAPEETQYF	TGTGCCAGCAGTCTTGGGGCCCCTGAAGAGACCCAGTACTTC
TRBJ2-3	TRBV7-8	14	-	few	CASTAGGVQGTQYF	TGTGCCAGCACGGCCGGGGGTGTTCAGGGTACGCAGTATTTT
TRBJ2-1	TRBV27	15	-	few	CASSYEGPAHNEQFF	TGTGCCAGCAGTTACGAAGGGCCGGCCCACAATGAGCAGTTCTTC
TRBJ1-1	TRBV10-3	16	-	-	CARSLKGPLRDTEAFF	TGTGCCAGAAGCCTAAAAGGACCTCTACGGGACACTGAAGCTTTCTTT
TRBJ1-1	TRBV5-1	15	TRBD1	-	CASSSYGQGNTEAFF	TGCGCCAGCAGCTCATACGGACAGGGGAACACTGAAGCTTTCTTT
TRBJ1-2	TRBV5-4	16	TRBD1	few	CASSLPGTASNYGYTF	TGTGCCAGCAGCTTACCTGGGACAGCCAGTAACTATGGCTACACCTTC
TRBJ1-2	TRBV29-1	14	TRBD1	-	CSVALGTGSLGYTF	TGCAGCGTTGCTTTGGGGACAGGGAGCCTTGGCTACACCTTC
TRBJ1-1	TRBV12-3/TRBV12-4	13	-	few	CATHPGAGTEAFF	TGTGCCACCCATCCGGGGGCAGGAACTGAAGCTTTCTTT
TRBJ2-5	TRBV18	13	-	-	CASSLDHGETQYF	TGTGCCAGCTCGCTAGATCATGGAGAGACCCAGTACTTC
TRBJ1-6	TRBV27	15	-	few	CASSHRTPGDSPLHF	TGTGCCAGCAGTCACAGGACGCCGGGGGATTCACCCCTCCACTTT
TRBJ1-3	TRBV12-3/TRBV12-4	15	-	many	CASNAPALSGNTIYF	TGTGCCAGCAATGCCCCGGCACTCTCTGGAAACACCATATATTTT
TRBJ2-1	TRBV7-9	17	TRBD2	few	CASSSGTGMGSINEQFF	TGTGCCAGCAGCAGCGGGACTGGCATGGGGAGCATCAATGAGCAGTTCTTC
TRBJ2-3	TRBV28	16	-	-	CASSLPAGEGTDTQYF	TGTGCCAGCAGTTTACCGGCAGGGGAAGGCACAGATACGCAGTATTTT